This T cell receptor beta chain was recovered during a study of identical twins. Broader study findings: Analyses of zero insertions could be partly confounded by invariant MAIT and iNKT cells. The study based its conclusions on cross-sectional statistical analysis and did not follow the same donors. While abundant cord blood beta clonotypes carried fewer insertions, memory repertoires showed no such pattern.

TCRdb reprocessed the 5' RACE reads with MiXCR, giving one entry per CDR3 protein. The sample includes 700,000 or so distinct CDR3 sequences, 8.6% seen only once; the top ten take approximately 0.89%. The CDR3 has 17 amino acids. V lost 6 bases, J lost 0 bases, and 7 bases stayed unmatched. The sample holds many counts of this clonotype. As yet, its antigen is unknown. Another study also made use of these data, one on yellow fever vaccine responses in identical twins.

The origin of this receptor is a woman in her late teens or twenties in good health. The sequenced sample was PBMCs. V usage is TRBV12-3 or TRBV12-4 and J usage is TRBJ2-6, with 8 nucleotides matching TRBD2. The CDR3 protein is CASSNIGGDSGANVLTF. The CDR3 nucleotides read TGTGCCAGCAGCAATATCGGGGGGGACTCTGGGGCCAACGTCCTGACTTTC.